This TCR beta chain was recovered during a study of siplizumab effects on memory and regulatory T cells. The CDR3 has 15 amino acids. The table came from immunoSEQ multiplex PCR; TCRdb's copy has only in-frame clones and leaves some out. Here the sample spans over 100,000 clones, 92% being singletons. The clonotype comes from a human donor in good health. The V gene is TRBV21-1, the J gene TRBJ2-7; the table names TRBD2, a call not compared with the DNA. TRBV21-1 is reported as a pseudogene. The sequenced sample consisted of Tregs sorted from blood. The CDR3 DNA is TGTGCCAGCAGCCCAGCGGGGGGCTCCATCTACGAGCAGTACTTC. Translating it yields CASSPAGGSIYEQYF.